This TCR beta chain was captured in a study of blood T cell repertoires in COVID-19. As for the study in general: COVID-19 samples, acute and convalescent, were from the United States, Italy and Spain.

Libraries were prepared by immunoSEQ multiplex PCR; TCRdb keeps only in-frame clonotypes and omits some of them. Of around 70,000 clones listed, 91% are singletons. Sequencing input: peripheral blood. The sequence derives from a human donor in a cohort sampled during active COVID-19.

CDR3 protein: CAWSRGIEDSPLHF. The DNA of the CDR3 is TGTGCCTGGAGTCGCGGGATAGAGGATTCACCCCTCCACTTT. J is TRBJ1-6 and V is TRBV30; D gene unclear. CDR1 and CDR2 (germline): GTSNPN, SVGIG (reference sequence). Trimming shortened V by 2 bases and J by 8 bases, and 13 bases separated the two germline ends. CDR3 length: 14 amino acids.